The table lists the clone carrying this T cell receptor (beta chain) with a count of one. This sample was taken from a study of blood T cells in healthy people across ages. Germline lookup yields CDR1 DFQATT and CDR2 SNEGSKA (reference sequence). The CDR3 extends over 16 amino acids. Between the trimmed V and J ends, which lost 0 bases and 2 bases, there was a span of 14 bases. Then a second PCR, running roughly 7 to 11 cycles, was carried out with a sample-barcoded 5' primer and a J-beta primer mix. TCRdb itself ran the 5' RACE reads through MiXCR, one entry per CDR3 protein. Of 750,000 to 950,000 distinct CDR3 sequences listed, around half were seen once; the top ten hold around 41%.

This sequence was found in an elderly man in good health. The V gene is TRBV20-1, the J gene TRBJ2-1; D is perhaps TRBD2 (6 bases). Sequencing was carried out using blood. The CDR3 DNA reads as TGCAGTGCTAGAGATTACGAGACTAGGACCTACAATGAGCAGTTCTTC. Translation gives CSARDYETRTYNEQFF.